The clone carrying this T cell receptor beta chain appeared a few times. The germline CDR1 and CDR2 sequences are SGHRS and YFSETQ. The CDR3 covers 14 residues. Trimming removed 0 bases at V and 8 bases at J, with 14 bases between. In the original workflow: Reference gene primers were amplified, and this amplification served to estimate nucleated cell counts. The assay was immunoSEQ multiplex PCR, and TCRdb's table has in-frame clones only and misses some. V, J and clone size are taken as reported in that table, and D and trimming were inferred from the DNA itself. In the table there are about 140,000 clones, 76% of which are singletons. This specimen belongs to a study of blood T cell repertoires in COVID-19. Study at large: Donors in the United States, Italy and Spain gave samples during acute or convalescent COVID-19. Sources were T cells, B-cell-depleted T cells, or PBMCs; the material itself was cDNA or gDNA.

The clonotype was recovered from a woman aged 80 or over with active or convalescent COVID-19. Sequenced input: peripheral blood. The chain has TRBV5-1 and TRBJ1-2; the D is unclear. The CDR3 loop is CASSLVPENSGYTF. CDR3 coding DNA: TGCGCCAGCAGCTTGGTCCCTGAAAACAGCGGCTACACCTTC.